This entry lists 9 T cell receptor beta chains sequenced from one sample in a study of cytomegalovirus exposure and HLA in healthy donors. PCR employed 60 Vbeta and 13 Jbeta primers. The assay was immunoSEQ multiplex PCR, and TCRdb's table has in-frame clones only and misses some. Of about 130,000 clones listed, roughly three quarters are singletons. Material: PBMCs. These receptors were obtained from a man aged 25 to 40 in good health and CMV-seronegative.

The CDR3 spells CASRQYTEAFF. CDR3 DNA: TGTGCCAGCAGACAGTACACTGAAGCTTTCTTT. The rearrangement joins TRBV28 to TRBJ1-1; D not resolved. CDR3 size: 11 residues. Germline-derived CDR1 and CDR2 are MDHEN and SYDVKM. Trimming took off 6 bases at V and 3 bases at J, with 5 bases between the two ends. Combining the CDR3 with reference TRBV28 and TRBJ1-1 gives the whole variable domain DVKVTQSSRYLVKRTGEKVFLECVQDMDHENMFWYRQDPGLGLRLIYFSYDVKMKEKGDIPEGYSVSREKKERFSLILESASTNQTSMYLCASRQYTEAFFGQGTRLTVV.

CDR3: CASSPGTVADEQYF. The CDR3 bases are TGTGCCAGCAGTCCCGGGACAGTAGCGGACGAGCAGTACTTC. The rearrangement uses TRBV6-6 and TRBJ2-7; D is perhaps TRBD1 (7 bases). V was cut by 5 bases and J by 5 bases, with 16 bases left in between. The CDR3 is 14 amino acids. Germline CDR1 is MNHNY and CDR2 is SVGAGI (reference sequence).

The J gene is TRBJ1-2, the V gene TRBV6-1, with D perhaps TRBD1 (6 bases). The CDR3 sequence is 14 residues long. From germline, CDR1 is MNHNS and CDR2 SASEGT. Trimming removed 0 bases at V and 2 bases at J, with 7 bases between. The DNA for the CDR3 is TGTGCCAGCAGTGAAGCTACAGGGAACTATGGCTACACCTTC. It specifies CASSEATGNYGYTF.

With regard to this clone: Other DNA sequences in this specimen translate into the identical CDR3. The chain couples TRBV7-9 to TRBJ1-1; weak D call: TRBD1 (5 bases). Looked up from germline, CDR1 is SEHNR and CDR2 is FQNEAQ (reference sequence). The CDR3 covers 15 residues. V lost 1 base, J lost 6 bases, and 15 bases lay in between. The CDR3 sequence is CASSLEGVRGAEAFF. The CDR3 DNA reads TGTGCCAGCAGCTTAGAGGGAGTACGGGGGGCTGAAGCTTTCTTT.

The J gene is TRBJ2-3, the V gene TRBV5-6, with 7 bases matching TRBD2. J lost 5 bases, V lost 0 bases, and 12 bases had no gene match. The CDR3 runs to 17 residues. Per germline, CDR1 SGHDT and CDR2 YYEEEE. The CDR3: CASSLAGGEGTGDTQYF. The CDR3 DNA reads TGTGCCAGCAGCTTGGCGGGGGGAGAGGGGACGGGAGATACGCAGTATTTT. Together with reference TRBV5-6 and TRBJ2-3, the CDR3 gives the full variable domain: DAGVTQSPTHLIKTRGQQVTLRCSPKSGHDTVSWYQQALGQGPQFIFQYYEEEERQRGNFPDRFSGHQFPNYSSELNVNALLLGDSALYLCASSLAGGEGTGDTQYFGPGTRLTVL.

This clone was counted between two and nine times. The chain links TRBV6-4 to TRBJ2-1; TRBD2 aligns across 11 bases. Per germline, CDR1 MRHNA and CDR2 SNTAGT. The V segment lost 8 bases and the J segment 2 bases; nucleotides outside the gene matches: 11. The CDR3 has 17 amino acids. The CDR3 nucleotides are TGTGCCAGCGGGGGACTAGCGGAGGCTCGTCCCTACAATGAGCAGTTCTTC. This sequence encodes CASGGLAEARPYNEQFF.

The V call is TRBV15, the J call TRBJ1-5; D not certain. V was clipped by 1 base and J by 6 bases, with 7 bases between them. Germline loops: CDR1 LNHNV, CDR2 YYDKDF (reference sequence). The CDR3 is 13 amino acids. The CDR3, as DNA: TGTGCCACCAGCAGAGTTCCGGGTCAGCCCCAGCATTTT. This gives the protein CATSRVPGQPQHF.

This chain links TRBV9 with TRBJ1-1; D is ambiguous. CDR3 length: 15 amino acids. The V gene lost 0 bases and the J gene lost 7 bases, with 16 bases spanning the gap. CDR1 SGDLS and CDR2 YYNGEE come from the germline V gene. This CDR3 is CASSVVGQGGSEAFF. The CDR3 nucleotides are TGTGCCAGCAGCGTAGTAGGGCAAGGAGGCAGTGAAGCTTTCTTT.

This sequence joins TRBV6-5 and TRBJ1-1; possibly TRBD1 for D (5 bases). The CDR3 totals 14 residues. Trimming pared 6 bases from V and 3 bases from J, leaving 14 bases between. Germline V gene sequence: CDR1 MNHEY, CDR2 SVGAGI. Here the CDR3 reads CASRPDSGDTEAFF. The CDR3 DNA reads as TGTGCCAGCAGGCCCGACAGTGGGGACACTGAAGCTTTCTTT.